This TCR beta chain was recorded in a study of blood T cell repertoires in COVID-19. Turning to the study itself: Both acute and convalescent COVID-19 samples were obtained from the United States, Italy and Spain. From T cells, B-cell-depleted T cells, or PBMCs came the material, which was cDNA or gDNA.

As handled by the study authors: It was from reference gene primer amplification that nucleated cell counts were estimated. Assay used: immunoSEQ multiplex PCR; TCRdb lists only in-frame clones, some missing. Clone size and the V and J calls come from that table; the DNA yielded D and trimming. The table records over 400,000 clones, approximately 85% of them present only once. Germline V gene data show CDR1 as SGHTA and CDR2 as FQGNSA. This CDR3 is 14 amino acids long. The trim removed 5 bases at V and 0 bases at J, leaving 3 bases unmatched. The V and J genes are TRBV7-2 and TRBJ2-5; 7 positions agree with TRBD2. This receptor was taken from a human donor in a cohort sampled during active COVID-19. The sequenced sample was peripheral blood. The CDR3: CASSGSGYQETQYF. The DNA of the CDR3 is TGTGCCAGCAGCGGTAGCGGGTACCAAGAGACCCAGTACTTC.